This TCR beta chain is drawn from a study of blood T cell repertoires in COVID-19. Study in general: Acute-phase and convalescent COVID-19 samples originated in the United States, Italy and Spain. PBMCs, B-cell-depleted T cells, or T cells provided the cDNA or gDNA that made up the material.

Trimming at V came to 4 bases and at J to 2 bases, leaving 15 bases not matched to a gene. Germline CDR1 and CDR2: SGHNT and YYREEE (reference sequence). This CDR3 is 17 amino acids long. Profiled with immunoSEQ multiplex PCR; TCRdb holds only in-frame clones, not every one. The sample lists roughly 200,000 clones, approximately 78% occurring once. The V call is TRBV5-4, the J call TRBJ2-7, with 7 bases aligning to TRBD1. The TCR sequence derives from a woman aged 80 or older with active or convalescent COVID-19. The sequenced sample was peripheral blood. CDR3 sequence reads: CASSPRGSRDRTYEQYF. In nucleotides, the CDR3 is TGTGCCAGCAGCCCGCGAGGCTCCCGGGACAGAACCTACGAGCAGTACTTC.